The 20 T cell receptor beta chains below come from one sample, sequenced in a study of radiation and T cells in renal cell carcinoma. Using immunoSEQ multiplex PCR, the repertoire was profiled, and TCRdb retains in-frame clones only, with some absent. The sample holds about 59,000 clones; around 72% are singletons and the top ten take 6% to 8%. Time point denoted: baseline pretreatment blood. Treatment specified: 15 Gy SBRT to primary tumor, nephrectomy 4 weeks later. Sequencing used blood, obtained from a patient whose treatment included radiotherapy and nephrectomy. These TCRs come from a man aged 55 to 70 with renal cell carcinoma.

The V and J genes are TRBV5-1 and TRBJ1-6, with a tentative D call TRBD1 (5 bases). V lost 4 bases, J lost 0 bases, and 11 bases lay in between. Germline V gene sequence: CDR1 SGHRS, CDR2 YFSETQ. The CDR3 is 16 residues long. CDR3 nucleotides: TGCGCCAGCAGCCAAAGACAGAACTCCTATAATTCACCCCTCCACTTT. Translation gives CASSQRQNSYNSPLHF.

The chain has TRBV7-9 and TRBJ2-5; D gene ambiguous. The CDR3 runs to 13 residues. V gave up 1 base and J gave up 6 bases, with 9 bases separating them. Germline V CDR1 and CDR2: SEHNR, FQNEAQ (reference sequence). The chain's CDR3 is CASSLGLRKTQYF. CDR3 nucleotide sequence: TGTGCCAGCAGCTTAGGGCTCAGGAAGACCCAGTACTTC.

The gene calls are TRBV7-7 and TRBJ2-5; D is perhaps TRBD1 or TRBD2 (7 bases each). Germline loops: CDR1 SSHAT, CDR2 FNYEAQ (reference sequence). Trimming took off 5 bases at V and 3 bases at J, with 13 bases between the two ends. The CDR3 sequence is 14 residues long. CDR3 protein: CASSPPGGEETQYF. The CDR3 DNA follows: TGTGCCAGCAGCCCTCCAGGGGGGGAAGAGACCCAGTACTTC.

The CDR3 here is CASSLAGGGTDTQYF. For the CDR3, the DNA is TGCGCCAGCAGCCTAGCGGGGGGGGGCACAGATACGCAGTATTTT. The V and J genes are TRBV4-1 and TRBJ2-3; the match to TRBD2 covers 11 bases. The CDR3 extends over 15 amino acids. The ends lost 4 bases at V and 1 base at J; junction bases unmatched: 1. Germline V gives CDR1 MGHRA, CDR2 YSYEKL.

The J gene is TRBJ1-1, the V gene TRBV5-4; 8 positions match TRBD1. From germline, CDR1 is SGHNT and CDR2 YYREEE (reference sequence). The CDR3 covers 16 residues. J lost 0 bases, V lost 4 bases, and 8 bases had no gene match. CDR3 in amino acids: CASSLGQGALNTEAFF. Written as DNA, the CDR3 is TGTGCCAGCAGCCTGGGGCAGGGGGCCCTGAACACTGAAGCTTTCTTT.

This chain links TRBV27 with TRBJ2-1; 12 nucleotides agree with TRBD2. Germline V gene data show CDR1 as MNHEY and CDR2 as SMNVEV (reference sequence). This CDR3 is built from 20 residues. V trimming: 3 bases; J trimming: 0 bases; junction bases outside the gene matches: 12. The CDR3 sequence: CASSFQPLAGGGSSYNEQFF. CDR3 bases: TGTGCCAGCAGTTTCCAACCCCTAGCGGGGGGGGGCAGCTCCTACAATGAGCAGTTCTTC.

The chain links TRBV7-3 to TRBJ2-1; 8 bases align to TRBD2. The germline CDR1 and CDR2 sequences are SGHTA and FQGTGA. This CDR3 region has 11 residues. The J segment lost 14 bases and the V segment lost 1 base, leaving 1 base of the junction unmatched. Here the CDR3 reads CASSLSGRKFF. The CDR3 coding sequence is TGTGCCAGCAGCTTAAGCGGGAGGAAGTTCTTC.

This chain links TRBV14 with TRBJ1-1, with D possibly TRBD1 on 5 matching bases. The germline V gene has CDR1 SGHDN and CDR2 FVKESK. Trimming cost V 4 bases and J 7 bases, with 13 bases left between them. There are 13 residues in the CDR3. CDR3 nucleotides: TGTGCCAGCAGCCGACCTTACGGGGGTGAAGCTTTCTTT. The encoded protein is CASSRPYGGEAFF.

The V call is TRBV27, the J call TRBJ1-5, with D possibly TRBD1 on 6 matching bases. The CDR3 is 14 residues long. Germline assignment: CDR1 MNHEY and CDR2 SMNVEV (reference sequence). The germline V and J ends were trimmed by 2 bases and 11 bases, with 16 bases remaining between them. The CDR3 sequence: CASSLGVGGEAQHF. The CDR3 region has the DNA TGTGCCAGCAGTTTAGGGGTAGGGGGGGAGGCCCAGCATTTT.

J is TRBJ2-5 and V is TRBV14, with D uncertain. The DNA end favors TRBJ2-7, so the J call may be wrong. CDR1 SGHDN and CDR2 FVKESK come from the germline V gene. This CDR3 has 12 amino acids. CDR3 bases: TGTGCCAGCAGCCCCTCCTCCTACGAGCAGTACTTC. Translation gives CASSPSSYEQYF.

In its sample, this clone was seen a few times. The gene calls are TRBV7-8 and TRBJ2-3; D not certain. V dropped 0 bases and J dropped 5 bases, with 6 bases sitting between them. In germline, CDR1 is SGHVS, CDR2 FQNEAQ. This CDR3 spans 13 amino acids. The CDR3 reads CASSLALIDTQYF. The CDR3 DNA follows: TGTGCCAGCAGCTTAGCGCTGATAGATACGCAGTATTTT.

The gene calls are TRBV10-2 and TRBJ1-1; D is unclear. Germline V gives CDR1 WSHSY, CDR2 SAAADI. This CDR3 region has 12 residues. V was shortened by 6 bases and J by 4 bases, with 9 bases between the two germline ends. CDR3 region: CASSEVLTEAFF. CDR3 in DNA: TGCGCCAGCAGCGAAGTCCTCACTGAAGCTTTCTTT.

The chain couples TRBV15 to TRBJ2-3; D ambiguous. The germline CDR1 and CDR2 sequences are LNHNV and YYDKDF (reference sequence). This CDR3 region has 15 residues. The germline V and J ends were trimmed by 2 bases and 2 bases, with 11 bases remaining between them. The CDR3 reads CATSRNDPNTDTQYF. The DNA of the CDR3 is TGTGCCACCAGCAGAAACGACCCCAACACAGATACGCAGTATTTT.

The J gene is TRBJ1-2, the V gene TRBV10-1; TRBD1 aligns across 8 bases. V gave up 6 bases and J gave up 7 bases; unmatched junction bases: 10. Germline V lookup: CDR1 WNHNN, CDR2 SYGVQD (reference sequence). The length of the CDR3 is 14 residues. CDR3 DNA sequence: TGCGCCAGCAGGGACAGGGAACTCAAGGGTGGCTACACCTTC. The encoded protein is CASRDRELKGGYTF.

With respect to this clone: The junction and the germline gene differ at one end; a read error may be behind it. The CDR3 region has the DNA TGTGCCAGCAGCTACTCGGCGGGAGGCGTTCAAGAGACCCAGTACTTC. This encodes CASSYSAGGVQETQYF. The chain links TRBV6-5 to TRBJ2-5, with TRBD2 matching 8 bases. The CDR3 spans 16 residues. In germline, CDR1 is MNHEY, CDR2 SVGAGI.

The V call is TRBV5-5, the J call TRBJ2-3, with D possibly being TRBD1 (6 bases). Deletions cut 4 bases from V and 2 bases from J, with 11 bases between. The CDR3 length is 14 residues. Per the germline V gene, CDR1 is SGHKS and CDR2 is YYEKEE (reference sequence). The CDR3 region is CASSMDSFTDTQYF. The CDR3 DNA is TGTGCCAGCAGCATGGACAGTTTCACAGATACGCAGTATTTT.

The chain carries TRBV11-3 and TRBJ2-1; D is perhaps TRBD1 (5 bases). The CDR3 has 17 amino acids. The germline V and J ends were trimmed by 5 bases and 5 bases, with 22 bases remaining between them. Per the germline V gene, CDR1 is SGHNT and CDR2 is YENEEA. The CDR3 sequence: CASSQGRWQGPDNEQFF. The CDR3 DNA sequence: TGTGCCAGCAGCCAAGGCCGTTGGCAGGGTCCGGACAATGAGCAGTTCTTC.

The chain recombines TRBV2 with TRBJ2-3, with 14 bases aligning to TRBD2. The germline gives CDR1 SNHLY, CDR2 FYNNEI. There are 14 residues in the CDR3. V dropped 5 bases and J dropped 9; count of bases not matched to a gene: 4. The CDR3 loop reads CASSPGTSGRTQYF. The CDR3, as DNA: TGTGCCAGCAGTCCGGGGACTAGCGGGAGAACGCAGTATTTT.

The gene calls are TRBV27 and TRBJ1-1, with D tentatively TRBD1 (5 bases). Germline loops: CDR1 MNHEY, CDR2 SMNVEV (reference sequence). The CDR3 totals 20 residues. Deletions cut 5 bases from V and 4 bases from J, with 32 bases between. CDR3 amino acids: CASSLIPVADFLIGGTEAFF. The CDR3 DNA follows: TGTGCCAGCAGTCTAATCCCCGTAGCGGACTTCCTAATTGGGGGCACTGAAGCTTTCTTT.

The chain has TRBV10-2 and TRBJ2-1; TRBD2 is a possible D gene (6 bases). V lost 6 bases and J lost 4, with 16 bases in between. The CDR3 spans 15 residues. The germline CDR1 and CDR2 sequences are WSHSY and SAAADI. Written as DNA, the CDR3 is TGCGCCAGCAGAGCCTCGGCTAGCGTTTACAATGAGCAGTTCTTC. This sequence encodes CASRASASVYNEQFF.